This T cell receptor (beta chain) appears in the sequencing data of a study of blood T cell repertoires in COVID-19. About the research overall: Material from acute and convalescent COVID-19 was sourced from the United States, Italy and Spain. T cells, B-cell-depleted T cells, or PBMCs supplied cDNA or gDNA.

V was trimmed by 3 bases and J by 8 bases, leaving 16 bases between them. This CDR3 is built from 14 residues. Germline values: CDR1 KGHSH, CDR2 LQKENI. Per the original data handling: Quantification of nucleated cells was approximated via reference gene primer amplification. Produced via immunoSEQ multiplex PCR; TCRdb's table is partial and in-frame only. The V and J calls and clone size are taken from that table; D and trimming were inferred from the DNA. The data contain fewer than 70,000 clones, more than 75% of them singletons. This sequence originates from a man between 60 and 70 years old with active or convalescent COVID-19. Sample: peripheral blood. The chain carries TRBV18 and TRBJ1-2, with D uncertain. The CDR3 nucleotides are TGTGCCAGCTCACCCCAGGAGGAGGCTGGGGGCTACACCTTC. The encoded protein is CASSPQEEAGGYTF.